Following are 4 T cell receptor beta chains from one sample sequenced in a study of OX40 agonist ivuxolimab in advanced cancers. The library was obtained by the immunoSEQ multiplex PCR assay. TCRdb retrieved this table from immuneACCESS and kept in-frame rearrangements only. Not all clones are present; in checked studies, unresolved V genes account for under half, and no reason is known for the remainder. The sample profile shows tens of thousands of clones; 70% to 80% of them were found once. About a tenth of the sample goes to the ten largest clones. Source: CD4+ or CD8+ T cells sorted from blood, taken in a trial of the OX40 agonist ivuxolimab. The receptors were gathered from an adult with an advanced solid tumor such as melanoma, head and neck, liver or kidney cancer.

The sample holds a few counts of this clone. The chain joins TRBV7-9 to TRBJ1-1; 7 positions agree with TRBD1. V lost 1 base to trimming and J lost 6 bases; unmatched junction nucleotides: 8. This CDR3 region has 15 residues. CDR1 is SEHNR and CDR2 is FQNEAQ in the germline V gene (reference sequence). This CDR3 reads CASSLGGTVDAEAFF. The CDR3 coding sequence is TGTGCCAGCAGCTTAGGGGGGACAGTCGACGCTGAAGCTTTCTTT.

This clone was recorded at least ten times. The chain joins TRBV15 to TRBJ2-7, with D perhaps matching TRBD1 (5 bases). The V gene's germline CDR1 is LNHNV and CDR2 YYDKDF (reference sequence). The V end was cut by 5 bases, the J end by 0 bases, with 8 bases between. The CDR3 totals 13 residues. The chain's CDR3 is CATSADISYEQYF. The DNA for the CDR3 is TGTGCCACCAGCGCGGACATCTCCTACGAGCAGTACTTC.

V is TRBV10-3 and J is TRBJ2-7, with D perhaps matching TRBD1 (5 bases). Trimming cost V 8 bases and J 4 bases, with 15 bases left between them. The germline V gene encodes CDR1 ENHRY and CDR2 SYGVKD. The CDR3 is made up of 13 amino acids. The CDR3 loop reads CAIARDPKYEQYF. CDR3 in DNA: TGTGCCATCGCCAGGGATCCTAAATACGAGCAGTACTTC.

The chain links TRBV5-1 to TRBJ1-1, with D maybe TRBD1 (5 bases). Per the germline V gene, CDR1 is SGHRS and CDR2 is YFSETQ. The CDR3 runs to 13 residues. Trimming cost V 2 bases and J 7 bases, with 12 bases left between them. CDR3 sequence reads: CASSFGPDSEAFF. CDR3 nucleotide sequence: TGCGCCAGCAGCTTTGGCCCCGACAGTGAAGCTTTCTTT.